The TCR beta chain described here comes from a study of response to subunit inactivated influenza vaccine. One entry per CDR3 protein results from TCRdb running MiXCR on the RT-PCR reads. This repertoire shows around 600,000 distinct CDR3 sequences, 10% to 12% found once; its top ten account for 9.5% to 11%. V dropped 6 bases and J dropped 6 bases, with 15 bases sitting between them. CDR3 length: 14 amino acids. Germline values: CDR1 DFQATT, CDR2 SNEGSKA (reference sequence). This sample also belongs to another study, concerning T cells expressing NK-cell markers. This second study says: Scientists made TCR beta cDNA using 5'RACE template switching with UMIs. One of eight sequenced donors was HCMV-seronegative; the other seven were seropositive. Sorting was limited to alpha-beta TCR-expressing T cells with an anti-gamma-delta TCR antibody in several experiments. The study found dominant NKG2C+ clonotypes at about 1.0-7.0% of CD8+ T cells in over five donors. Once again these clonotypes came out on top in the CD3+CD56-NKG2C+ fraction of several donors.

V is TRBV20-1 and J is TRBJ1-6, with D unresolved. This receptor was identified in a man in his fifties or sixties who received an inactivated influenza vaccine. Material: PBMCs from blood, obtained on the day of vaccination. The CDR3, as DNA: TGCAGTGCGAGATCCGGGGTACGTAATTCACCCCTCCACTTT. This encodes CSARSGVRNSPLHF.